This is a list of T cell receptor beta chains from one sample in a study of T-cell reconstitution after alpha-beta-depleted transplantation in children. TCRdb used MiXCR to reprocess the PCR reads, holding one entry per CDR3 protein. This sample has 150,000 to 250,000 distinct CDR3 sequences, with just under 6.5% found just once. The source was PBMCs, collected before TCRalphabeta/CD19-depleted stem cell transplant. These receptors were taken from a girl under three years old with combined immunodeficiency, due to receive a stem cell transplant. CDR3s include the opening cysteine and the closing phenylalanine or tryptophan. D genes are given only for firm matches. Not every row has a clone size; where given, it reads once, few, many or a size class.

v_call	d_call	j_call	clone_size	cdr3_aa	cdr3_nt
TRBV21-1	.	TRBJ1-2	many	CASSKDAIFYRDGYTF	TGTGCCAGCAGCAAAGATGCGATCTTCTATCGGGACGGCTACACCTTC
TRBV5-1	.	TRBJ2-6	many	CASSLDPSGANVLTF	TGCGCCAGCAGCTTGGACCCGTCTGGGGCCAACGTCCTGACTTTC
TRBV12-3/TRBV12-4	TRBD2	TRBJ2-1	many	CASSLRAAGGPFYNEQFF	TGTGCCAGCAGTTTACGGGCAGCGGGAGGTCCCTTCTACAATGAGCAGTTCTTC
TRBV24-1	TRBD1	TRBJ2-2	many	CATSDPDRGNTGELFF	TGTGCCACCAGTGATCCGGACAGGGGAAACACCGGGGAGCTGTTTTTT
TRBV29-1	.	TRBJ2-7	many	CSVEGGPLGGYEQYF	TGCAGCGTTGAAGGAGGCCCCTTGGGTGGATACGAGCAGTACTTC
TRBV7-6	TRBD2	TRBJ2-2	many	CASSERPRGAGELFF	TGTGCCAGCAGCGAGCGACCACGGGGGGCCGGGGAGCTGTTTTTT
TRBV4-2	TRBD2	TRBJ2-7	many	CASSHPSRVGGGAKEQYF	TGTGCCAGCAGCCATCCCTCGAGGGTTGGCGGGGGGGCGAAAGAGCAGTACTTC
TRBV12-3/TRBV12-4	.	TRBJ1-2	few	CASSRGLPVGYTF	TGTGCCAGCAGCCGAGGGCTCCCCGTCGGCTACACCTTC
TRBV20-1	.	TRBJ2-7	few	CSAATGGHSSYEQYF	TGCAGTGCCGCTACAGGAGGGCACAGCTCCTACGAGCAGTACTTC
TRBV6-5	.	TRBJ1-4	many	CASSSDRLTNEKLFF	TGTGCCAGCAGTTCTGACAGACTAACTAATGAAAAACTGTTTTTT
TRBV19	TRBD2	TRBJ2-1	many	CASRLAEEQFF	TGTGCCAGTCGACTAGCGGAGGAGCAGTTCTTC
TRBV9	.	TRBJ1-2	.	CASSAHISIFSVGDGYTF	TGTGCCAGCAGCGCCCACATCTCGATCTTTTCAGTCGGGGATGGCTACACCTTC
TRBV7-9	.	TRBJ2-7	many	CASSLRLGPYEQYF	TGTGCCAGCAGCTTAAGACTAGGTCCCTACGAGCAGTACTTC
TRBV20-1	TRBD1	TRBJ2-1	many	CSVFPGQGLEALYNEQFF	TGCAGTGTGTTCCCGGGACAGGGCCTGGAGGCCCTTTACAATGAGCAGTTCTTC
TRBV2	.	TRBJ2-7	.	CASSVAVPLLKHF	TGTGCCAGCAGCGTAGCGGTCCCCCTCCTTAAGCACTTC
TRBV29-1	.	TRBJ2-7	many	CSVDDSVSQYF	TGCAGCGTTGATGACTCTGTTTCACAGTACTTC
TRBV4-1	.	TRBJ2-5	many	CASSQEIYGETQYF	TGCGCCAGCAGCCAAGAGATCTATGGGGAGACCCAGTACTTC
TRBV11-2	TRBD1	TRBJ2-7	few	CASSAGTGGYEQYF	TGTGCCAGCAGCGCCGGGACAGGGGGATACGAGCAGTACTTC
TRBV4-1	TRBD1	TRBJ2-1	.	CASSQGDRGIDEQFF	TGCGCCAGCAGCCAAGGGGACAGGGGGATCGATGAGCAGTTCTTC
TRBV29-1	.	TRBJ2-1	many	CSVEDRMGGGQFF	TGCAGCGTTGAAGATCGTATGGGGGGCGGGCAGTTCTTC
TRBV5-8	.	TRBJ1-2	many	CASSLALGGNYGYTF	TGTGCCAGCAGCTTGGCGCTGGGCGGGAACTATGGCTACACCTTC
TRBV3-1	.	TRBJ1-1	many	CASSQGFTEAFF	TGTGCCAGCAGCCAGGGGTTCACTGAAGCTTTCTTT
TRBV7-9	.	TRBJ2-7	many	CASSPLSGPYEQYF	TGTGCCAGCAGCCCTCTTAGCGGCCCCTACGAGCAGTACTTC
TRBV2	.	TRBJ2-5	many	CASELRWETQYF	TGTGCCAGCGAGCTCAGATGGGAGACCCAGTACTTC
TRBV7-9	.	TRBJ1-1	many	CASSSAWTEAFF	TGTGCCAGCAGCTCCGCATGGACTGAAGCTTTCTTT
TRBV29-1	TRBD1	TRBJ1-1	many	CSVIPGDRAGDTEAFF	TGCAGCGTCATCCCCGGGGACAGGGCTGGCGACACTGAAGCTTTCTTT
TRBV7-2	.	TRBJ2-3	many	CASRPGPPPDTQYF	TGTGCCAGCCGGCCTGGTCCCCCCCCGGATACGCAGTATTTT
TRBV27	.	TRBJ2-3	many	CASTPRITGTDTQYF	TGTGCCAGCACCCCCCGGATCACGGGGACAGATACGCAGTATTTT
TRBV29-1	.	TRBJ1-3	many	CSVEEGRGTIYF	TGCAGCGTTGAAGAGGGGCGGGGCACCATATATTTT
TRBV15	TRBD2	TRBJ2-3	many	CATSRGQRGRGDTQYF	TGTGCCACCAGCAGGGGTCAGCGGGGGAGAGGTGATACGCAGTATTTT
TRBV7-9	.	TRBJ1-2	many	CASSSQIRGTRGYTF	TGTGCCAGCAGCTCCCAAATCCGAGGAACCCGGGGCTACACCTTC
TRBV20-1	.	TRBJ2-3	many	CSARDPTGSTDTQYF	TGCAGTGCTAGAGATCCGACAGGCAGCACAGATACGCAGTATTTT
TRBV5-1	.	TRBJ2-7	many	CASSFGGTYEQYF	TGTGCCAGCAGTTTTGGGGGGACCTACGAGCAGTACTTC
TRBV4-3	.	TRBJ1-2	.	CASSQGASGYGYTF	TGCGCCAGCAGCCAGGGGGCGTCTGGCTATGGCTACACCTTC
TRBV5-5	TRBD1	TRBJ2-7	many	CASSYGTGTYEQYF	TGTGCCAGCAGCTACGGGACAGGAACATACGAGCAGTACTTC
TRBV12-3/TRBV12-4	.	TRBJ2-1	many	CASSLQGGLNEQFF	TGTGCCAGCAGTTTACAGGGGGGCCTGAATGAGCAGTTCTTC
TRBV12-3/TRBV12-4	.	TRBJ2-3	few	CASSFRFGQRTFTDTQYF	TGTGCCAGCAGTTTCCGTTTTGGACAACGAACTTTCACAGATACGCAGTATTTT
TRBV3-1	.	TRBJ2-3	many	CASSPSTGLFTDTQYF	TGTGCCAGCAGCCCTTCAACGGGACTCTTCACAGATACGCAGTATTTT
TRBV28	TRBD2	TRBJ2-2	many	CASSYVTSGTNTGELSF	TGTGCCAGCAGTTACGTCACTAGCGGAACTAACACCGGGGAGCTGTCTTTT